This TCR beta chain was retrieved from a study of STAT5B mutations in CD4+ large granular lymphocyte leukemia. CDR3 length: 14 amino acids. CDR1 MDHEN and CDR2 SYDVKM come from the germline V gene. V gave up 3 bases and J gave up 0 bases, with 6 bases separating them. Libraries were prepared by immunoSEQ multiplex PCR; TCRdb keeps only in-frame clonotypes and omits some of them. The table has about 40,000 clones, roughly 83% seen once. The sequence was collected from a human donor in good health. The specimen sequenced was CD4+ T cells from blood buffy coats. This chain links TRBV28 with TRBJ1-5; D gene ambiguous. The chain's CDR3 is CASSFRGSNQPQHF. The CDR3 DNA is TGTGCCAGCAGTTTTCGGGGTAGCAATCAGCCCCAGCATTTT. Full variable domain (outside the CDR3, taken from reference TRBV28 and TRBJ1-5): DVKVTQSSRYLVKRTGEKVFLECVQDMDHENMFWYRQDPGLGLRLIYFSYDVKMKEKGDIPEGYSVSREKKERFSLILESASTNQTSMYLCASSFRGSNQPQHFGDGTRLSIL.